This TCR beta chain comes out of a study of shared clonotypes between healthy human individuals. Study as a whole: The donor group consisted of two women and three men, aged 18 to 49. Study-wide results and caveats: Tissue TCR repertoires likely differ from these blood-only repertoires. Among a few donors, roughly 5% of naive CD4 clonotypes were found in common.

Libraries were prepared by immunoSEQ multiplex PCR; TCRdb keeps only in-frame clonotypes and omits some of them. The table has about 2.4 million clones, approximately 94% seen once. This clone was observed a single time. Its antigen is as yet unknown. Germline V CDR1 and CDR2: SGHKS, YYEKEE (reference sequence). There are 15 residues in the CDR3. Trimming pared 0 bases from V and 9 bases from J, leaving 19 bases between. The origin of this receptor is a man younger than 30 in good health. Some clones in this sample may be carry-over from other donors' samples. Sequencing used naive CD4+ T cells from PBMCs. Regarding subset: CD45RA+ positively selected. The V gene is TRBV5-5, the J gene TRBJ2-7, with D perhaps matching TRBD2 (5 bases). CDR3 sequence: CASSLAGSESLGQYF. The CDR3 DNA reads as TGTGCCAGCAGCTTGGCGGGGTCTGAATCCTTGGGGCAGTACTTC.